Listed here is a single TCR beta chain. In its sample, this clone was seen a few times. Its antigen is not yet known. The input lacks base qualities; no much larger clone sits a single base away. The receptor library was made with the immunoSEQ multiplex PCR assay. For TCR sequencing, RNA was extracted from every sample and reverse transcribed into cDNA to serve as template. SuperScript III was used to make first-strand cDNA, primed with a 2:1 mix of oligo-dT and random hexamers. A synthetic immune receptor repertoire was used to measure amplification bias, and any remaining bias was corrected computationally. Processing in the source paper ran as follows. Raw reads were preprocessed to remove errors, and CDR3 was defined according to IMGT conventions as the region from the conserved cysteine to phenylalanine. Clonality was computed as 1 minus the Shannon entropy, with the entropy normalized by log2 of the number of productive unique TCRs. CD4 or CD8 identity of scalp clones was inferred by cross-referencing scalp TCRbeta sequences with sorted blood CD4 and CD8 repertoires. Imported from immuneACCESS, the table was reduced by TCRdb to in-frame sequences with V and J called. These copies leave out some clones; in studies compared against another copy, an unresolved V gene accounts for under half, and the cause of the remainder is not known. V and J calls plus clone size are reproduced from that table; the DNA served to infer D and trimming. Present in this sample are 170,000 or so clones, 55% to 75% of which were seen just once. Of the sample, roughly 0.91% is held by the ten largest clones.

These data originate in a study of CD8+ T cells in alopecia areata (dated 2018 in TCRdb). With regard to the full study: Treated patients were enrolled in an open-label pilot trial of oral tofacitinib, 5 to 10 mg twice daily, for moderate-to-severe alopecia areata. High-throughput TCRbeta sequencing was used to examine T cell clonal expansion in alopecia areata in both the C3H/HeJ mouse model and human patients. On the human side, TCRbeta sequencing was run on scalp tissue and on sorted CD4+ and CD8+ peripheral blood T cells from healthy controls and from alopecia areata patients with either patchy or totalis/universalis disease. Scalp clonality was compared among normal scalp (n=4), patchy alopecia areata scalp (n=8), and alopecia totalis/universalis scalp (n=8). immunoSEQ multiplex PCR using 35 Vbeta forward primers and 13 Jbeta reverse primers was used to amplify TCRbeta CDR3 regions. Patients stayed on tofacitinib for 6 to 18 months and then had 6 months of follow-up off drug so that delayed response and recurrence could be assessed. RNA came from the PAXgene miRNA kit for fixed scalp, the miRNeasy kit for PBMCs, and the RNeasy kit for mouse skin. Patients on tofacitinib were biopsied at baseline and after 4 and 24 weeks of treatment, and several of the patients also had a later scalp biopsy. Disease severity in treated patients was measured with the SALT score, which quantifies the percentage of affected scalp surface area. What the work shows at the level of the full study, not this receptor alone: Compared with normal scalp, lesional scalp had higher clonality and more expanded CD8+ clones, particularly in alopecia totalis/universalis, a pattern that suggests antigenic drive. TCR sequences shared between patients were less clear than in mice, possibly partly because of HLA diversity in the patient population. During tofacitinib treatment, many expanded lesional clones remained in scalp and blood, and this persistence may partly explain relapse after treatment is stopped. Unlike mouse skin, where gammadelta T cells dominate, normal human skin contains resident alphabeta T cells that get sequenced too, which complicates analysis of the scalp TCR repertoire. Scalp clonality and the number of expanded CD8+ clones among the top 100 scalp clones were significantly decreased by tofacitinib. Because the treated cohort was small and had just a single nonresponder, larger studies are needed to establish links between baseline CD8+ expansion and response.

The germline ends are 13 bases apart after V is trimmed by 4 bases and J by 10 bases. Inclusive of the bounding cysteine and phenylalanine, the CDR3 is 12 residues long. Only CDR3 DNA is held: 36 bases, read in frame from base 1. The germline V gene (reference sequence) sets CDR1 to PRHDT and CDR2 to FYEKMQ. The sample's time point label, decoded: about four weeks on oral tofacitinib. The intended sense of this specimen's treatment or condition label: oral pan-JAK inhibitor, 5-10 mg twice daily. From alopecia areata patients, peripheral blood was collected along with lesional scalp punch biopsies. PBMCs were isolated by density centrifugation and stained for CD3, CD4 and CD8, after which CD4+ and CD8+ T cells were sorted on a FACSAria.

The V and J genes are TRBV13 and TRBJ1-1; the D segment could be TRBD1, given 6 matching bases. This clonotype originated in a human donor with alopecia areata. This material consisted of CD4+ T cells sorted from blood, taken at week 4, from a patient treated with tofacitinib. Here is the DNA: TGTGCCAGCAGCTATCAGGGGATCTCAGCTTTCTTT. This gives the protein CASSYQGISAFF.